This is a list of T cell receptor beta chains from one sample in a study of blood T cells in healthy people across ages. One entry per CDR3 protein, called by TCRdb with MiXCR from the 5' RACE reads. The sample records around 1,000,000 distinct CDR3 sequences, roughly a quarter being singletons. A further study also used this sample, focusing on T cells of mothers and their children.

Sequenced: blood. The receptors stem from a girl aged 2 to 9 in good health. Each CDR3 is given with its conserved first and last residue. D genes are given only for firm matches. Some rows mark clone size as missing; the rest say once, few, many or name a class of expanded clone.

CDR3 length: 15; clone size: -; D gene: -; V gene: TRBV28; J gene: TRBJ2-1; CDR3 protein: CASSFREVLGNEQFF; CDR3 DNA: TGTGCCAGCAGTTTTAGGGAGGTCCTAGGTAATGAGCAGTTCTTC
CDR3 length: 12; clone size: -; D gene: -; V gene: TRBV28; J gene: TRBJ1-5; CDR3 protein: CASSLAIQPQHF; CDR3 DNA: TGTGCCAGCAGTTTAGCGATACAGCCCCAGCATTTT
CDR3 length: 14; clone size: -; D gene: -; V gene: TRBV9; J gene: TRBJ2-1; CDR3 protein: CASSVRDLYNEQFF; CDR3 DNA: TGTGCCAGCAGCGTCCGGGACTTATACAATGAGCAGTTCTTC
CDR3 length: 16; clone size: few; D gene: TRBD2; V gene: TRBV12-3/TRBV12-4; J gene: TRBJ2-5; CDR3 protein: CASSPVGGTNQETQYF; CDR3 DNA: TGTGCCAGCAGCCCCGTAGGCGGGACTAACCAAGAGACCCAGTACTTC
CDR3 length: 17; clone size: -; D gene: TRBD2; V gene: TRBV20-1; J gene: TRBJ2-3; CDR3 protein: CSARDSTATGGADTQYF; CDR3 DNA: TGCAGTGCTAGAGATTCAACCGCCACGGGAGGCGCAGATACGCAGTATTTT
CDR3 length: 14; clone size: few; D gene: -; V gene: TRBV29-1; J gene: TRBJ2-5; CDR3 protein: CSVAGIVPQETQYF; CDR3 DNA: TGCAGCGTTGCGGGTATCGTGCCCCAAGAGACCCAGTACTTC
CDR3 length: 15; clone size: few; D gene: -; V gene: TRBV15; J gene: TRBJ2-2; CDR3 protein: CATSRSTGPARQLFF; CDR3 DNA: TGTGCCACCAGCAGATCTACGGGACCGGCCCGGCAGCTGTTTTTT
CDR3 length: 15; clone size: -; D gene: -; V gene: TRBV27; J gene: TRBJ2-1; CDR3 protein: CASSPAGGQLNEQFF; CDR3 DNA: TGTGCCAGCAGTCCAGCCGGAGGCCAGCTAAATGAGCAGTTCTTC
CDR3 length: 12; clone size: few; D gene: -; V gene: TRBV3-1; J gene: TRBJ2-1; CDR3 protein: CASSRGLNEQFF; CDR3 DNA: TGTGCCAGCAGTAGGGGTTTGAATGAGCAGTTCTTC
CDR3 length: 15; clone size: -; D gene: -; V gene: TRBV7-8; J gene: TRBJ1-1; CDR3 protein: CASSPARSETNEAFF; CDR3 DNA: TGTGCCAGCAGCCCTGCAAGGTCAGAGACAAATGAAGCTTTCTTT
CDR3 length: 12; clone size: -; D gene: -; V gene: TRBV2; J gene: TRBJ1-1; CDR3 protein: CASSVTTLGAFF; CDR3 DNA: TGTGCCAGCAGTGTGACTACTCTGGGGGCTTTCTTT
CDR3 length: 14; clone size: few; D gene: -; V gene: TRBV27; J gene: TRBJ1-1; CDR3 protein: CASSPFGGNTEAFF; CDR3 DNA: TGTGCCAGCAGTCCCTTCGGGGGGAACACTGAAGCTTTCTTT
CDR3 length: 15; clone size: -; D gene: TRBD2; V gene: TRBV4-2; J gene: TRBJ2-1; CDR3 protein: CASSLSGGRLNEQFF; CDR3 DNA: TGTGCCAGCAGCCTCAGCGGGGGGCGCCTCAATGAGCAGTTCTTC
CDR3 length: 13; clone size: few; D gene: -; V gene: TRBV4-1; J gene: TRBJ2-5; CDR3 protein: CASSQTDKETQYF; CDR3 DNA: TGCGCCAGCAGCCAAACAGATAAAGAGACCCAGTACTTC
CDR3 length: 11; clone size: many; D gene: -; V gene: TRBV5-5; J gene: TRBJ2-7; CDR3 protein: CASRQGHEQYF; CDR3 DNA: TGTGCCAGCAGACAGGGTCACGAGCAGTACTTC
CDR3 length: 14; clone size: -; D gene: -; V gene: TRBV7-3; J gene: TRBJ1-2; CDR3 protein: CASSSWGDSVGYTF; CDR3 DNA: TGTGCCAGCAGCTCCTGGGGAGATTCGGTTGGCTACACCTTC
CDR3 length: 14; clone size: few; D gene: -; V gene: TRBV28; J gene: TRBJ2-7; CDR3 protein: CASTGGGPAAEQYF; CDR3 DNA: TGTGCCAGCACTGGTGGGGGGCCGGCGGCCGAGCAGTACTTC
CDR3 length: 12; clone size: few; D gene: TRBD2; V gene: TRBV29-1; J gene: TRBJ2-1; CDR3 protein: CSVDRGGIEQFF; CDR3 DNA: TGCAGCGTTGATCGGGGGGGAATCGAGCAGTTCTTC
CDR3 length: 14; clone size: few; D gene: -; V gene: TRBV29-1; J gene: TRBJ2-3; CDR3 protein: CSVVGGQVGDTQYF; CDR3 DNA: TGCAGCGTTGTGGGAGGACAGGTTGGAGATACGCAGTATTTT
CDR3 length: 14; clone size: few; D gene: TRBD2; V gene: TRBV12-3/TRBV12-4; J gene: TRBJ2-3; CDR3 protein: CASSLTSVTDTQYF; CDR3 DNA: TGTGCCAGCAGTTTAACTAGCGTCACAGATACGCAGTATTTT
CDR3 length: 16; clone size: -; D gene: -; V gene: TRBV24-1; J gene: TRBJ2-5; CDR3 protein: CATSDADPGQRETQYF; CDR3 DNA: TGTGCCACCAGTGATGCTGACCCGGGACAACGGGAGACCCAGTACTTC
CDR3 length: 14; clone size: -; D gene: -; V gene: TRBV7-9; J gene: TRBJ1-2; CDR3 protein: CASSLASRGEGYTF; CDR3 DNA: TGTGCCAGCAGCTTAGCGTCCAGGGGAGAGGGCTACACCTTC
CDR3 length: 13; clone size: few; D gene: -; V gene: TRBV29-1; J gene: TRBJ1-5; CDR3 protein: CSVGQVINQPQHF; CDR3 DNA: TGCAGCGTTGGACAGGTCATAAATCAGCCCCAGCATTTT
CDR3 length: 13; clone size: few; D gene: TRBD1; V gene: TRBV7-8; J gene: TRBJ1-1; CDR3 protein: CASLGQGNTEAFF; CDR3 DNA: TGTGCCAGCCTGGGACAGGGGAACACTGAAGCTTTCTTT
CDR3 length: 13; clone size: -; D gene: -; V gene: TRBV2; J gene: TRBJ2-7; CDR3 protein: CASSAEGVAEQYF; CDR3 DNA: TGTGCCAGCAGTGCCGAGGGGGTGGCCGAGCAGTACTTC
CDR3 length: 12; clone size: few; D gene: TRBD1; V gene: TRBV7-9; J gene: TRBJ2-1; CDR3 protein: CASSLEGAEQFF; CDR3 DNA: TGTGCCAGCAGCTTAGAGGGGGCTGAGCAGTTCTTC
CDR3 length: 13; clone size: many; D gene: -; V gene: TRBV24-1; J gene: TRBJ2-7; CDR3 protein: CATSDWAGYEQYF; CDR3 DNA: TGTGCCACCAGTGATTGGGCCGGTTACGAGCAGTACTTC
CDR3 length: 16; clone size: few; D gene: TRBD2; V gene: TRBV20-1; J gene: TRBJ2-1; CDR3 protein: CSARPLLAVAENEQFF; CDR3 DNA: TGCAGTGCTCGACCCTTACTAGCGGTAGCTGAGAATGAGCAGTTCTTC
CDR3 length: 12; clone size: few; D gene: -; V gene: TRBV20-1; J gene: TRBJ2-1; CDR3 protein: CSASLLADEQFF; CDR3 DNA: TGCAGTGCTAGTCTATTAGCGGATGAGCAGTTCTTC
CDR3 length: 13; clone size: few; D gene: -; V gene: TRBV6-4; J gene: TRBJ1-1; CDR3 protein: CASSDGGNTEAFF; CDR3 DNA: TGTGCCAGCAGTGACGGGGGGAACACTGAAGCTTTCTTT
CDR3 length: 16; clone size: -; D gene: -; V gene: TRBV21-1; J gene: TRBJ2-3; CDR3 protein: CASSKLAGTPTATQYF; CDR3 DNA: TGTGCCAGCAGCAAACTAGCGGGGACTCCCACAGCTACGCAGTATTTT
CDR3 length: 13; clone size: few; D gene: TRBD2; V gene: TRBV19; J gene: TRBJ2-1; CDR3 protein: CASKLAGPNEQFF; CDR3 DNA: TGTGCCAGTAAACTAGCGGGGCCCAATGAGCAGTTCTTC
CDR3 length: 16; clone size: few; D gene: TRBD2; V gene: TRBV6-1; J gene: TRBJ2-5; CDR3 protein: CASRDRLAGVQETQYF; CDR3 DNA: TGTGCCAGCAGAGACAGATTAGCGGGAGTACAAGAGACCCAGTACTTC
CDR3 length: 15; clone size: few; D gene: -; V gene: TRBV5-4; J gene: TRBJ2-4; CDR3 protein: CASSQQGPLKNIQYF; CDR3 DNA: TGTGCCAGCAGCCAACAGGGCCCCCTCAAAAACATTCAGTACTTC
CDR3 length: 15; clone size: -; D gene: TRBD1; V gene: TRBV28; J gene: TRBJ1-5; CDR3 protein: CASRGRDSLRGSQHF; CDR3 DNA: TGTGCCAGCAGGGGTCGGGACAGTCTGCGGGGGTCCCAGCATTTT
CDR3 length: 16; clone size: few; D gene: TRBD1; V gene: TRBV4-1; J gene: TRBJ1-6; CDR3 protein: CASSQDSVGTGYPLHF; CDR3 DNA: TGCGCCAGCAGCCAAGATTCGGTCGGGACAGGGTATCCCCTCCACTTT
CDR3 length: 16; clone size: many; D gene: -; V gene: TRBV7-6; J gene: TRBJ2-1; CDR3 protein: CASSPRGRSSYNEQFF; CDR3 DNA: TGTGCCAGCAGCCCCCGCGGTCGTAGCTCCTACAATGAGCAGTTCTTC
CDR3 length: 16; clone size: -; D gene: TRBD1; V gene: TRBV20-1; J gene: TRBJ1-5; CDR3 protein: CSASWTGFSGNQPQHF; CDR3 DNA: TGCAGTGCTAGTTGGACAGGTTTTAGTGGCAATCAGCCCCAGCATTTT
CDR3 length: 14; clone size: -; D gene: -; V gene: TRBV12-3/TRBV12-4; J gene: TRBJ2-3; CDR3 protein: CASSISPSTGTQYF; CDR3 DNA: TGTGCCAGCAGCATTAGCCCGTCGACCGGTACGCAGTATTTT
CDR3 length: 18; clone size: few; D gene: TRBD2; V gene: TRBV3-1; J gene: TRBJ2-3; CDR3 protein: CASSQFGATSGHTDTQYF; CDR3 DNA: TGTGCCAGCAGCCAATTCGGAGCGACTAGCGGACACACAGATACGCAGTATTTT
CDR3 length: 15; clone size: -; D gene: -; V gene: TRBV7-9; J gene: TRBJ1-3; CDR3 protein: CASSLNPSPGNTIYF; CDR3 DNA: TGTGCCAGCAGCTTAAATCCCTCGCCTGGAAACACCATATATTTT
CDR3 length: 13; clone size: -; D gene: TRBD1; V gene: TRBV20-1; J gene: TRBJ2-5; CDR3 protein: CSASPTGMGTQYF; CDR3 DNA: TGCAGTGCTAGCCCGACAGGGATGGGGACCCAGTACTTC
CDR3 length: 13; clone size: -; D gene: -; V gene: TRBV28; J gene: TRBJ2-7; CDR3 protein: CASSLYPLDEQYF; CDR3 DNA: TGTGCCAGCAGTTTATACCCCCTCGACGAGCAATACTTC
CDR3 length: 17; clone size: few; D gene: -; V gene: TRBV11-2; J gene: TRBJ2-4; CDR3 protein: CASSAPQRELAKNIQYF; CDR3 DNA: TGTGCCAGCAGCGCCCCCCAAAGGGAGCTAGCCAAAAACATTCAGTACTTC
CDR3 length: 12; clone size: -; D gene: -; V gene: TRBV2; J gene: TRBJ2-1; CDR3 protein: CASSEWRNEQFF; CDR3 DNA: TGTGCCAGCAGTGAATGGAGGAATGAGCAGTTCTTC
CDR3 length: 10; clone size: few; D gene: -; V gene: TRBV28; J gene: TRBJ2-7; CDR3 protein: CASSQGEQYF; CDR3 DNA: TGTGCCAGCAGTCAGGGCGAGCAGTACTTC
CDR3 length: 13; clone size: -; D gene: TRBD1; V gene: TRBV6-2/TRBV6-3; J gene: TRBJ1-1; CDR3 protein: CASSYRTGSEAFF; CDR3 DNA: TGTGCCAGCAGTTATAGGACAGGATCTGAAGCTTTCTTT
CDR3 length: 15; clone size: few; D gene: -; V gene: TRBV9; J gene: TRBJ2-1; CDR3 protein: CASSVEGSRDNEQFF; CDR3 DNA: TGTGCCAGCAGCGTAGAAGGTAGCCGGGACAATGAGCAGTTCTTC
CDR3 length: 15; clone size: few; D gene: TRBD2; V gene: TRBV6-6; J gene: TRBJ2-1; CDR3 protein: CASLDAGVVLNEQFF; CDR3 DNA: TGTGCCAGCCTGGATGCGGGAGTCGTACTCAATGAGCAGTTCTTC
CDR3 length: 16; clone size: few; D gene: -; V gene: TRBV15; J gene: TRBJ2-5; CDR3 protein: CATSRDRPTAQETQYF; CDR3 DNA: TGTGCCACCAGCAGAGATCGTCCTACGGCGCAAGAGACCCAGTACTTC
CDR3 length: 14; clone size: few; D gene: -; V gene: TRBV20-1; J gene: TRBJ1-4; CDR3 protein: CSAKPSGFNEKLFF; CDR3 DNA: TGCAGTGCTAAGCCCTCGGGGTTCAATGAAAAACTGTTTTTT
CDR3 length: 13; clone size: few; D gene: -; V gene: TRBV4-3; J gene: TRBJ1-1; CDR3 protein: CASSRQADTEAFF; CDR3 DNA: TGCGCCAGCAGCCGCCAAGCGGACACTGAAGCTTTCTTT
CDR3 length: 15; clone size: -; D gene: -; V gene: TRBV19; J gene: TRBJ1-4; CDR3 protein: CASRILTGRGEKLFF; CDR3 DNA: TGTGCCAGTAGGATCCTGACGGGGCGCGGTGAAAAACTGTTTTTT
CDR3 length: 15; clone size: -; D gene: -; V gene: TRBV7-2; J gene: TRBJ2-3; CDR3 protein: CASSLSRGSTDTQYF; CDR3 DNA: TGTGCCAGCAGCTTATCGCGGGGAAGCACAGATACGCAGTATTTT
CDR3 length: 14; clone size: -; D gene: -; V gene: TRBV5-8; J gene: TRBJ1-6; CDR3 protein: CASPELSYNSPLHF; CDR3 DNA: TGTGCCAGCCCGGAGTTATCCTATAATTCACCCCTCCACTTT
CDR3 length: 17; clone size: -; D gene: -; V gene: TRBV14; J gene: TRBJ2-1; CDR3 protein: CASSLPDWRRAYNEQFF; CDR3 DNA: TGTGCCAGCAGCCTTCCTGACTGGCGAAGGGCCTACAATGAGCAGTTCTTC
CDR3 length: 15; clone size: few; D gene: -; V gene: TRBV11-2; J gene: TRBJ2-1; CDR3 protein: CASSFIRAGDNEQFF; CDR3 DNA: TGTGCCAGCAGCTTTATTAGGGCGGGCGACAATGAGCAGTTCTTC
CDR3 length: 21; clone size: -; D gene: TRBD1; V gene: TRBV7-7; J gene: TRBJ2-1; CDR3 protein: CASSLKGPWDRVLPAGDYQFF; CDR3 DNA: TGTGCTAGCAGCCTAAAGGGGCCCTGGGACAGGGTCCTCCCGGCGGGCGATTACCAGTTCTTC
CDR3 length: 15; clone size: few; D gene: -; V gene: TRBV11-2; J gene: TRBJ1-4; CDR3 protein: CASSLDAGRNEKLFF; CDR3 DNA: TGTGCCAGCAGCTTAGATGCGGGCCGTAATGAAAAACTGTTTTTT